Listed below are T cell receptor beta chains from one sample, sequenced in a study of cytomegalovirus exposure and HLA in healthy donors. The repertoire was sequenced with immunoSEQ multiplex PCR; TCRdb's copy has only in-frame clones and lacks some. The sample lists approximately 150,000 clones, 80% seen once, with around 4.1% in the top ten. The sequenced sample was PBMCs. The receptor set was obtained from a man between 40 and 49 years old in good health and CMV-seronegative. Both conserved end residues are part of each CDR3. D genes are given only for firm matches. Clone sizes are given selectively: once, few, many, or a class where the clone is expanded.

v_call	d_call	clone_size	j_call	cdr3_aa	cdr3_nt
TRBV6-1	.	.	TRBJ2-2	CASSSRTLNTGELFF	TGTGCCAGCAGTTCCCGGACACTGAACACCGGGGAGCTGTTTTTT
TRBV7-2	.	.	TRBJ2-3	CASSTNYRSTDTQYF	TGTGCCAGCAGCACAAACTACCGCAGCACAGATACGCAGTATTTT
TRBV28	TRBD2	.	TRBJ2-1	CASMLTSAYNEQFF	TGTGCCAGCATGCTTACTAGCGCCTACAATGAGCAGTTCTTC
TRBV2	TRBD1	.	TRBJ2-2	CASRTQGARTGELFF	TGTGCCAGCAGGACCCAGGGGGCGCGGACCGGGGAGCTGTTTTTT
TRBV6-5	TRBD2	once	TRBJ2-5	CASSPAAGGRETQYF	TGTGCCAGCAGCCCAGCTGCGGGGGGGCGGGAGACCCAGTACTTC
TRBV2	.	.	TRBJ1-2	CASSESGGGYGYTF	TGTGCCAGCAGTGAATCGGGGGGCGGCTATGGCTACACCTTC
TRBV5-6	TRBD1	.	TRBJ2-7	CASSPLTGGKNEQYF	TGTGCCAGCAGCCCCCTGACAGGGGGCAAAAACGAGCAGTACTTC
TRBV23-1	TRBD1	.	TRBJ2-7	CASSRPTGTGHLEQYF	TGCGCCAGCAGTCGACCTACCGGGACAGGGCATCTGGAGCAGTACTTC
TRBV6-1	.	.	TRBJ2-5	CASSEGLRGVDGTQYF	TGTGCCAGCAGTGAAGGATTGCGCGGGGTGGATGGGACCCAGTACTTC
TRBV14	.	.	TRBJ2-2	CASSPLGGVAGELFF	TGTGCCAGCAGTCCGTTGGGGGGAGTGGCCGGGGAGCTGTTTTTT
TRBV18	TRBD1	.	TRBJ1-1	CASSRGQGETEAFF	TGTGCCAGCTCACGGGGACAGGGGGAAACTGAAGCTTTCTTT
TRBV7-8	.	few	TRBJ1-2	CASSLMADSGRDGYTF	TGTGCCAGCAGCTTAATGGCAGACTCTGGAAGAGATGGCTACACCTTC
TRBV5-1	TRBD1	.	TRBJ1-4	CASSLQGFEKLFF	TGCGCCAGCAGCTTACAGGGGTTTGAAAAACTGTTTTTT
TRBV7-2	.	.	TRBJ1-5	CASSLIGSNQPQHF	TGTGCCAGCAGCTTAATCGGTAGCAATCAGCCCCAGCATTTT
TRBV19	.	.	TRBJ1-3	CASSREAGNTIYF	TGTGCCAGTAGTCGCGAGGCTGGAAACACCATATATTTT
TRBV6-6	TRBD1	.	TRBJ1-5	CASSSTTGANQPQHF	TGTGCCAGCAGTTCCACGACAGGGGCCAATCAGCCCCAGCATTTT
TRBV7-2	TRBD2	.	TRBJ2-7	CASSQAGGYEQYF	TGTGCCAGCAGCCAAGCGGGGGGCTACGAGCAGTACTTC
TRBV29-1	TRBD1	.	TRBJ2-5	CSVEHRGWTQYF	TGCAGCGTTGAACACAGGGGGTGGACCCAGTACTTC
TRBV7-2	TRBD1	.	TRBJ2-1	CASSSDRVNEQFF	TGTGCCAGCAGCTCAGACAGGGTCAATGAGCAGTTCTTC
TRBV11-2	.	.	TRBJ2-5	CASSLAGRQETQYF	TGTGCCAGCAGCTTAGCAGGGCGACAAGAGACCCAGTACTTC
TRBV19	TRBD1	.	TRBJ2-7	CASSISRTGADEQYF	TGTGCCAGTAGTATAAGCAGAACAGGGGCTGACGAGCAGTACTTC
TRBV19	TRBD2	.	TRBJ2-1	CASSSGGKKASESGEQFF	TGTGCCAGTAGCTCGGGGGGAAAAAAGGCCTCGGAGTCGGGTGAGCAGTTCTTC
TRBV5-1	TRBD1	once	TRBJ2-7	CASSRTGETYEQYF	TGCGCCAGCAGCCGGACAGGGGAAACCTACGAGCAGTACTTC
TRBV7-8	TRBD2	.	TRBJ2-7	CASSSGAGGPGEQYF	TGTGCCAGCAGCTCGGGAGCGGGGGGGCCAGGCGAGCAGTACTTC
TRBV5-1	.	.	TRBJ1-4	CASSSGGRATNEKLFF	TGCGCCAGCAGCAGCGGGGGGAGGGCAACTAATGAAAAACTGTTTTTT
TRBV9	.	.	TRBJ2-1	CASSTPGTRVPNEQFF	TGTGCCAGCAGCACCCCCGGGACAAGGGTTCCTAATGAGCAGTTCTTC
TRBV4-3	.	.	TRBJ1-2	CASSPAGARDDGYTF	TGCGCCAGCAGCCCAGCAGGCGCGCGTGATGATGGCTACACCTTC
TRBV7-9	TRBD2	.	TRBJ2-6	CASSLSLAGGPGANVLTF	TGTGCCAGCAGCTTATCACTAGCGGGGGGGCCTGGGGCCAACGTCCTGACTTTC
TRBV9	.	.	TRBJ2-7	CASSVGRSLHEQYF	TGTGCCAGCAGCGTAGGAAGGAGTCTCCACGAGCAGTACTTC
TRBV5-5	TRBD1	once	TRBJ1-1	CASSFSSRGLTEAFF	TGTGCCAGCAGCTTTTCTTCCAGGGGGCTCACTGAAGCTTTCTTT
TRBV5-1	TRBD1	.	TRBJ1-2	CASSPGQGNHGYTF	TGCGCCAGCAGCCCGGGACAGGGCAATCATGGCTACACCTTC
TRBV12-5	TRBD1	.	TRBJ2-5	CASGSGQGGLGETQYF	TGTGCTAGTGGTTCCGGACAGGGGGGGCTCGGGGAGACCCAGTACTTC
TRBV15	.	.	TRBJ2-3	CATSRGGVDTDTQYF	TGTGCCACCAGCAGAGGCGGGGTCGACACAGATACGCAGTATTTT
TRBV28	.	.	TRBJ1-2	CASSLEGRWGGYTF	TGTGCCAGCAGTTTAGAGGGCAGATGGGGAGGCTACACCTTC
TRBV29-1	TRBD1	.	TRBJ2-7	CSAETGYEQYF	TGCAGCGCCGAGACAGGGTACGAGCAGTACTTC